This TCR beta chain stems from a study of T cells in narcolepsy. Broader study findings: Blood of same and different patients, but not healthy controls, reportedly held recurring autoreactive clonotypes.

Worth noting for this clone: The target antigen is unknown.

Clones were sequenced by immunoSEQ multiplex PCR, and TCRdb holds only the in-frame ones, with some missing. The table includes more than 20,000 clones, about 80% detected once. V was shortened by 0 bases and J by 7 bases, with 10 bases between the two germline ends. This CDR3 is built from 14 residues. The germline V gene has CDR1 SGHRS and CDR2 YFSETQ. The sequence came from a human donor in good health. Sequencing was carried out using memory (CD45RA-) CD4+ T cells from blood. The rearrangement uses TRBV5-1 and TRBJ1-4; D not resolved. The CDR3 coding sequence is TGCGCCAGCAGCTTGGAGATAGACGGTGAAAAACTGTTTTTT. Protein sequence: CASSLEIDGEKLFF. Full variable domain (remainder filled in from reference TRBV5-1 and TRBJ1-4): KAGVTQTPRYLIKTRGQQVTLSCSPISGHRSVSWYQQTPGQGLQFLFEYFSETQRNKGNFPGRFSGRQFSNSRSEMNVSTLELGDSALYLCASSLEIDGEKLFFGSGTQLSVL.